This TCR beta chain was recorded in a study of CD8+CD57+ T cells in acquired aplastic anemia. The overall study: Sorted cells (CD4+ and CD8+) yielded DNA amounts that averaged approximately 3.1 ug.

Findings of the study overall: CD8+ Simpson's diversity in patients was not significantly different from that in controls.

Profiles of TCR beta VDJ and CDR3 were generated from a genomic DNA template. TCRdb recomputed calls from the reads with MiXCR, one row per CDR3 protein. The sample lists fewer than 250,000 distinct CDR3 sequences; approximately 50% were seen once. The table lists this clonotype with many counts. What it binds is not known. The patients chosen for sequencing had shown expansion of CD8+CD57+ cells (detected by flow cytometry). The enrolled patients all had severe acquired aplastic anemia. The sequence came from a human donor with aplastic anemia. Material for sequencing was sorted CD4+, CD8+, or CD8+CD57+ T cells (not recorded which) from PBMCs.

In DNA form, the CDR3 reads TGTGCCAGCAGCTTAGGCCGGAAAGAGCAGTACTTC. Translating gives CASSLGRKEQYF. This chain joins TRBV13 and TRBJ2-7; no clear D. Deletions cut 0 bases from V and 7 bases from J, with 7 bases between. The CDR3 runs 12 residues. Per the germline V gene, CDR1 is PRHDT and CDR2 is FYEKMQ (reference sequence).